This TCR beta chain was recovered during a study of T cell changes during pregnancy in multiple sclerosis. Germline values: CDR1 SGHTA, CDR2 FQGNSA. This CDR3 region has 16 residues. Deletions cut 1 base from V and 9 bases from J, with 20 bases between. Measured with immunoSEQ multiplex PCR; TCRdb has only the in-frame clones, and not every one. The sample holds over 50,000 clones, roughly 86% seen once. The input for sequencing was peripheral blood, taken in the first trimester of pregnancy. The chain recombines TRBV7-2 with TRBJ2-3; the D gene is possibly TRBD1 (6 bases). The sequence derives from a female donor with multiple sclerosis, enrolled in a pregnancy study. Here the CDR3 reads CASSLGGEGDVQTQYF. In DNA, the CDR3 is TGTGCCAGCAGCTTAGGCGGCGAGGGGGACGTTCAGACGCAGTATTTT.